These 28 T cell receptor beta chains came from one sample sequenced in a study of response to subunit inactivated influenza vaccine. TCRdb ran MiXCR on the RT-PCR reads and lists one entry per CDR3 protein. The table shows 500,000 to 650,000 distinct CDR3 sequences, with 7.5% to 8.5% occurring only once. The sample in question was PBMCs from blood, obtained about 24 months after vaccination. The receptors were sampled from a man aged 50 to 69 who received an inactivated influenza vaccine.

V usage is TRBV20-1 and J usage is TRBJ2-2; tentatively, D is TRBD1 or TRBD2 (5 bases each). The CDR3 covers 14 residues. CDR1 DFQATT and CDR2 SNEGSKA come from the germline V gene (reference sequence). The V end lost 6 bases, the J end lost 3 bases, and 14 bases lay between the germline ends. The CDR3 reads CSALLGAYTGELFF. CDR3 nucleotides: TGCAGTGCGCTCCTCGGGGCGTACACCGGGGAGCTGTTTTTT.

This clonotype was counted at least ten times. The rearrangement uses TRBV12-3 or TRBV12-4 and TRBJ2-1; D uncertain. The CDR3 runs 14 residues. The V end was cut by 2 bases, the J end by 7 bases, with 12 bases between. The chain's CDR3 is CASSLLLGNNEQFF. The CDR3, as DNA: TGTGCCAGCAGTTTATTGCTAGGGAATAATGAGCAGTTCTTC.

V usage is TRBV20-1 and J usage is TRBJ1-1; no clear D gene. The germline V gene encodes CDR1 DFQATT and CDR2 SNEGSKA (reference sequence). The V gene lost 3 bases and the J gene lost 2 bases, with 13 bases spanning the gap. The length of the CDR3 is 14 residues. Here the CDR3 DNA reads TGCAGTGCTAGGGCTGGCAGGACCAACACTGAAGCTTTCTTT. It yields the protein CSARAGRTNTEAFF.

In this sample, this clonotype turned up many times. The chain employs TRBV29-1 and TRBJ2-3; D not certain. Trimming pared 4 bases from V and 7 bases from J, leaving 12 bases between. The germline V gene encodes CDR1 SQVTM and CDR2 ANQGSEA. The CDR3 sequence is 12 residues long. In DNA, the CDR3 is TGCAGCGTTGGCCTCGACCCTAATACGCAGTATTTT. Translated, it gives CSVGLDPNTQYF.

On this clonotype: The junction does not match germline at one end; this may be a read error. The V call is TRBV12-3 or TRBV12-4, the J call TRBJ2-7; TRBD1 matches at 7 bases. CDR3 size: 18 residues. This CDR3 reads CACRWQGQFSQSSYEQYF. CDR3 in DNA: TGTGCCTGCAGGTGGCAGGGACAGTTTTCACAAAGCTCCTACGAGCAGTACTTC.

This clonotype has more than one count but fewer than ten. The chain uses TRBV20-1 and TRBJ2-7; possible D gene TRBD2, 5 bases. CDR3 length: 11 residues. Germline assignment: CDR1 DFQATT and CDR2 SNEGSKA (reference sequence). Trimming removed 6 bases from V and 3 bases from J, with 9 bases in between. Here the CDR3 reads CSAERDYEQYF. The CDR3, as DNA: TGCAGTGCGGAACGGGACTACGAGCAGTACTTC.

DNA of the CDR3: TGTGCCAGCAGCTATGGGACAGGTGGCAAGGAGTACGAGCAGTACTTC. Its protein is CASSYGTGGKEYEQYF. This chain uses TRBV7-8 with TRBJ2-7, with 8 bases identical to TRBD1. V trimming: 4 bases; J trimming: 4 bases; junction bases outside the gene matches: 12. The CDR3 covers 16 residues. CDR1 and CDR2 (germline): SGHVS, FQNEAQ.

A few counts support this clonotype. The rearrangement uses TRBV12-3 or TRBV12-4 and TRBJ2-6, with D possibly matching TRBD1 (5 bases). V lost 7 bases to trimming and J lost 4 bases, with 17 bases between them. The CDR3 runs to 16 residues. The CDR3 loop is CASTTYGAIGANVLTF. Here the CDR3 DNA reads TGTGCCAGCACTACCTATGGGGCCATCGGGGCCAACGTCCTGACTTTC.

The chain couples TRBV2 to TRBJ2-6; the D is unclear. V shed 1 base and J shed 1 base, with 5 bases lying between them. CDR1 is SNHLY and CDR2 is FYNNEI in the germline V gene. CDR3 length: 15 amino acids. Here the CDR3 DNA reads TGTGCCAGCAGTGAAGTGGGGTCTGGGGCCAACGTCCTGACTTTC. Its translation is CASSEVGSGANVLTF.

Details on this clonotype: A much larger clone differs by one base, so this may be a read error. The J gene is TRBJ2-3, the V gene TRBV29-1; D possibly corresponds to TRBD2 (6 bases). V lost 3 bases, J lost 7 bases, and 17 bases lay in between. Germline V gene lookup returns CDR1 SQVTM and CDR2 ANQGSEA. The CDR3 runs 14 residues. As DNA, the CDR3 is TGCAGCGTTGATATGACTACCGGGGGAAATACGCAGTATTTT. Translated, it gives CSVDMTTGGNTQYF.

This clonotype has more than one count but fewer than ten. The chain employs TRBV4-3 and TRBJ2-3; TRBD1 or TRBD2 may be the D gene (5 bases each). CDR3 length equals 17 residues. The germline CDR1 and CDR2 sequences are LGHNA and YSLEER. Trimming removed 4 bases from V and 7 bases from J, with 24 bases in between. The CDR3 spells CASSPEPGTPIQNTQYF. The CDR3 bases are TGCGCCAGCAGCCCGGAACCGGGGACCCCGATTCAAAATACGCAGTATTTT.

The sample holds a few counts of this clonotype. V and J are TRBV11-2 and TRBJ1-1; no firm D call. The CDR3 covers 17 residues. Per germline, CDR1 SGHAT and CDR2 FQNNGV. V was trimmed by 1 base and J by 1 base, leaving 16 bases between them. The CDR3 DNA sequence: TGTGCCAGCAGCTTAGTCTTAAGGGAGGATACGAACACTGAAGCTTTCTTT. The encoded protein is CASSLVLREDTNTEAFF.

This chain uses TRBV12-3 or TRBV12-4 with TRBJ1-5; 7 nucleotides line up with TRBD1. The V segment lost 6 bases and the J segment 3 bases; nucleotides outside the gene matches: 11. CDR3 length: 16 amino acids. In nucleotides, the CDR3 is TGTGCCAGCAGCCCCTCCTCAACAGGGGTCAATCAGCCCCAGCATTTT. This encodes CASSPSSTGVNQPQHF.

This clonotype was detected only a few times. The J gene is TRBJ1-1, the V gene TRBV5-1; TRBD1 is a possible D gene (6 bases). The CDR3 loop spans 15 amino acids. Germline values: CDR1 SGHRS, CDR2 YFSETQ. Trimming took off 0 bases at V and 3 bases at J, with 12 bases between the two ends. CDR3 loop: CASSLVGGADTEAFF. Here the CDR3 DNA reads TGCGCCAGCAGCTTGGTTGGGGGCGCGGACACTGAAGCTTTCTTT.

This chain uses TRBV7-3 with TRBJ1-2, with 9 bases matching TRBD1. The CDR3 covers 17 residues. The junction had 15 bases not matched to a gene; V was cut back by 2 bases and J by 8 bases. The V gene's germline CDR1 is SGHTA and CDR2 FQGTGA. CDR3 in amino acids: CASSLGGFGTGREGYTF. The CDR3 coding sequence is TGTGCCAGCAGCTTAGGGGGTTTTGGGACAGGGAGGGAAGGCTACACCTTC.

This chain uses TRBV28 with TRBJ2-7, with 9 bases matching TRBD2. The CDR3 extends over 14 amino acids. Germline loops: CDR1 MDHEN, CDR2 SYDVKM. The trim removed 7 bases at V and 4 bases at J, leaving 8 bases unmatched. The CDR3 sequence: CASKSPSGRYEQYF. Here the CDR3 DNA reads TGTGCCAGCAAGTCGCCCAGCGGGAGGTACGAGCAGTACTTC.

This clonotype was recorded many times. The chain joins TRBV29-1 to TRBJ2-1; TRBD2 agrees at 14 bases. J was trimmed by 9 bases and V by 4 bases; bases with no gene match: 2. The germline gives CDR1 SQVTM, CDR2 ANQGSEA. This CDR3 has 13 residues. DNA for the CDR3: TGCAGCGTTGTCGGGACTAGCGGGGGTGAGCAGTTCTTC. This codes for CSVVGTSGGEQFF.

The chain is built from TRBV6-1 and TRBJ2-7; 9 nucleotides line up with TRBD1. V was clipped by 6 bases and J by 4 bases; unmatched bases: 7. Germline loops: CDR1 MNHNS, CDR2 SASEGT. The CDR3 runs to 14 residues. The CDR3 sequence: CASRTDRGTYEQYF. The CDR3 bases are TGTGCCAGCAGAACGGACAGGGGTACGTACGAGCAGTACTTC.

A few counts support this clonotype. The V and J genes are TRBV5-1 and TRBJ2-3; the match to TRBD1 covers 9 bases. Trimming at V came to 2 bases and at J to 4 bases, leaving 5 bases not matched to a gene. Looked up from germline, CDR1 is SGHRS and CDR2 is YFSETQ. CDR3 length: 15 residues. The CDR3 DNA reads TGCGCCAGCAGCTTAACGGGACAGGGAGCAGATACGCAGTATTTT. Translating it yields CASSLTGQGADTQYF.

This clonotype was detected a few times. The chain carries TRBV20-1 and TRBJ1-6, with TRBD1 matching 7 bases. CDR3 length: 18 residues. V lost 0 bases, J lost 1 base, and 9 bases stayed unmatched. Germline loops: CDR1 DFQATT, CDR2 SNEGSKA (reference sequence). The CDR3 loop is CSARDLGGRSSYNSPLHF. CDR3 coding DNA: TGCAGTGCTAGAGATTTAGGGGGCCGGAGTTCCTATAATTCACCCCTCCACTTT.

The table lists this clonotype with a few counts. The chain couples TRBV25-1 to TRBJ1-6, with 7 positions matching TRBD1. The CDR3 sequence is 12 residues long. Per germline, CDR1 MGHDK and CDR2 SYGVNS. With 4 bases clipped from V and 15 bases from J, the junction kept 6 bases outside the gene matches. Here the CDR3 reads CASSALDRFLHF. The CDR3 DNA reads TGTGCCAGCAGTGCTTTGGACAGGTTCCTCCACTTT. The full variable domain, with the rest looked up from reference TRBV25-1 and TRBJ1-6, is EADIYQTPRYLVIGTGKKITLECSQTMGHDKMYWYQQDPGMELHLIHYSYGVNSTEKGDLSSESTVSRIRTEHFPLTLESARPSHTSQYLCASSALDRFLHFGNGTRLTVT.

The rearrangement joins TRBV6-5 to TRBJ2-5; 9 bases fit TRBD1. Germline assignment: CDR1 MNHEY and CDR2 SVGAGI. V lost 0 bases to trimming and J lost 2 bases; unmatched junction nucleotides: 7. The CDR3 contains 17 residues. The CDR3 loop is CASSYSSLGQGQETQYF. The CDR3 DNA reads as TGTGCCAGCAGTTACTCATCTTTGGGACAGGGACAAGAGACCCAGTACTTC.

This clonotype came up many times. The rearrangement links TRBV7-2 to TRBJ2-3, with D perhaps assigned TRBD1 or TRBD2 (5 bases each). The CDR3 sequence is 14 residues long. V lost 1 base to trimming and J lost 4 bases, with 9 bases between them. From germline, CDR1 is SGHTA and CDR2 FQGNSA. CDR3 sequence reads: CASSLGGVPDTQYF. Here the CDR3 DNA reads TGTGCCAGCAGCTTAGGAGGGGTGCCAGATACGCAGTATTTT.

This clonotype appeared a few times. The chain has TRBV11-2 and TRBJ2-3, with D tentatively TRBD2 (7 bases). Trimming shortened V by 2 bases and J by 2 bases, and 11 bases separated the two germline ends. Per the germline V gene, CDR1 is SGHAT and CDR2 is FQNNGV. This CDR3 is 15 amino acids long. CDR3 coding DNA: TGTGCCAGCAGCTTATGGGGGGGCTACACAGATACGCAGTATTTT. This translates into CASSLWGGYTDTQYF.

The gene calls are TRBV6-1 and TRBJ1-1; tentative D call: TRBD1 (5 bases). Germline lookup yields CDR1 MNHNS and CDR2 SASEGT. The CDR3 has 14 residues. V was shortened by 5 bases and J by 1 base, with 11 bases between the two germline ends. The CDR3 DNA reads TGTGCCAGCAGTAGAATTCAGGGGAACACTGAAGCTTTCTTT. It yields the protein CASSRIQGNTEAFF.

This clonotype occurred a few times. V usage is TRBV20-1 and J usage is TRBJ1-5; 7 positions match TRBD1. Losses at the gene ends were 4 bases for V and 3 bases for J; bases not matched to a gene: 6. Germline CDR1 is DFQATT and CDR2 is SNEGSKA (reference sequence). The CDR3 extends over 14 amino acids. CDR3 in amino acids: CSATQGTVNQPQHF. CDR3 bases: TGCAGTGCTACCCAGGGGACAGTCAATCAGCCCCAGCATTTT.

There are a few counts of this clonotype. CDR3 in DNA: TGTGCCAGCAGCCAAGCGGGGGGAGCTTCACCCCTCCACTTT. Its protein product is CASSQAGGASPLHF. This sequence joins TRBV14 and TRBJ1-6; TRBD1 might be the D (5 bases). CDR1 SGHDN and CDR2 FVKESK come from the germline V gene. V lost 1 base to trimming and J lost 9 bases, with 10 bases between them. The CDR3 is 14 amino acids.

This clonotype was recorded at least ten times. The genes are TRBV20-1 and TRBJ2-3; tentatively, D is TRBD1 (6 bases). This CDR3 region has 14 residues. CDR1 is DFQATT, CDR2 SNEGSKA, per germline (reference sequence). V gave up 6 bases and J gave up 0 bases, with 13 bases separating them. The CDR3 DNA follows: TGCAGTGCCGTACGGACAGCTAGCACAGATACGCAGTATTTT. Its protein is CSAVRTASTDTQYF.